The clone carrying this T cell receptor beta chain occurred once. The antigen is undetermined. Single viable CD3+CD4+CD8-CD45RO+ cells were sorted as the memory CD4+ T cells. CMV serostatus came from serum IgG against pp150, pp28, p38, p52. The sample belongs to a study of memory CD4+ T cells and cytomegalovirus serostatus. Study overall: Donors were healthy Belgian adults, several CMV seropositive and 24 seronegative. Study findings and constraints: The CMV-associated TCR signature appears largely within the CD4+ memory repertoire. Each of 65 to 70 CMV-associated TCRbeta sequences occurred in one to five individuals.

The method was immunoSEQ multiplex PCR; TCRdb's version includes in-frame clones alone and lacks a portion of them. Found here are tens of thousands of clones, roughly three quarters of them singletons; the top ten hold 0.77%. The CDR3 is 17 residues long. Looked up from germline, CDR1 is ENHRY and CDR2 is SYGVKD. V dropped 2 bases and J dropped 2 bases, with 18 bases sitting between them. Sequenced sample: memory CD4+ T cells from blood. The sequence derives from an adult in good health and CMV-seronegative. J is TRBJ2-5 and V is TRBV10-3; D perhaps matches TRBD1 (6 bases). Here the CDR3 DNA reads TGTGCCATCAGTGAGAGACAGGATGGACTGGCTCAAGAGACCCAGTACTTC. Protein sequence: CAISERQDGLAQETQYF.